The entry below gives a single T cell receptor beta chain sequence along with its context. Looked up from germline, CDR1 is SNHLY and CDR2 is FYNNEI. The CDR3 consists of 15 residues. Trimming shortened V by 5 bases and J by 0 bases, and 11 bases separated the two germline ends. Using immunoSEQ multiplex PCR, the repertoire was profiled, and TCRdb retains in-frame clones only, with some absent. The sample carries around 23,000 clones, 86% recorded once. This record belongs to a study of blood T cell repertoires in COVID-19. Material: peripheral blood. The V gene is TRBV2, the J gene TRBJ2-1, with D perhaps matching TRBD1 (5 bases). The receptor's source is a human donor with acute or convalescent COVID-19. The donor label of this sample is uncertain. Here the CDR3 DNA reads TGTGCCAGCAGTACAGCTGACAGCTCCTACAATGAGCAGTTCTTC. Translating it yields CASSTADSSYNEQFF.